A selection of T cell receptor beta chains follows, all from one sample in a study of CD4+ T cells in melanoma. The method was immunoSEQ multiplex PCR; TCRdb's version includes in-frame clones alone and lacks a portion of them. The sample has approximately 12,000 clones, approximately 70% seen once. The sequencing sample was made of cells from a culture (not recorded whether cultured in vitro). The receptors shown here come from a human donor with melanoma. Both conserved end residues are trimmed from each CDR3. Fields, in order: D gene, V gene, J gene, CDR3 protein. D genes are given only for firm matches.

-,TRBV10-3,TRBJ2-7,ASEPGLSYEQY
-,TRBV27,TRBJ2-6,ASTVRIGGANVLT
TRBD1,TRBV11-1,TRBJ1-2,ASSLSRGLYGYT
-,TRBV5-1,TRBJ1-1,ASSLAAGLNTEAF
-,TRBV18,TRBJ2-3,ASSPGFSTLIDTQY
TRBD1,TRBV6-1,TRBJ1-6,ASSDQDRAVSPLH
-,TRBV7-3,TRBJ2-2,ASGRNTGELF
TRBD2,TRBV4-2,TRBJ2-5,ASSKRAGLQETQY
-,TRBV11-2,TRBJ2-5,ASSPRALAQETQY
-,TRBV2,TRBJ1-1,ASQPALRGAF
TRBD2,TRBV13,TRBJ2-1,ASSFWRGGLGEQF
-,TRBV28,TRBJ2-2,ASNDRNTGELF
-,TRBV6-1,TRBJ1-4,ASRSGGSGNEKLF
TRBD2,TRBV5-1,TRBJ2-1,ASSLAAGGLNEQF
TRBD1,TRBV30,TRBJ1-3,AWSVPPRGLDTIY
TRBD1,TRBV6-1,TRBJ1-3,ASSELRLVQGPGNTIY
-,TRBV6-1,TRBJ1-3,ASSVLVRDTIY
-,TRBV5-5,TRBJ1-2,ASSPDLGAPNYGYT
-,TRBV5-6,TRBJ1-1,ASSLEGVAF
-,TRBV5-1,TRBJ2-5,ASSLFGAQETQY
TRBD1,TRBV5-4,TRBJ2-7,ASSGGQVYEQY
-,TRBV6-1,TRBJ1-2,ASSRGYGYT
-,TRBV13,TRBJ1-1,ASSLTPTEAF
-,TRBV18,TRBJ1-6,ASSSEVNNSPLH
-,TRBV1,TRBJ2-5,TSSSQGVGGDRETQY
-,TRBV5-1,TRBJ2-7,ASSLAFVSYEQY
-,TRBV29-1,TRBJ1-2,SVLKGQNYGYT
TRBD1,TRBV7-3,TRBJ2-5,ASSADGTAQETQY
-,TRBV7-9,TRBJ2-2,ASSLDAYTGELF
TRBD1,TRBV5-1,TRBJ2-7,ASSLWGAPRGRAYEQY
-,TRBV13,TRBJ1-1,ASSPGWGEAF
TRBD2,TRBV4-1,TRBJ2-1,ASSQGPLGGAYNEQF
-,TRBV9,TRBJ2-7,ASSAYRLVGEDEQY
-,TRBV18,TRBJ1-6,ASSPTGRDSPLH
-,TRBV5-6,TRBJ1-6,ASSLRGGRDSPLH
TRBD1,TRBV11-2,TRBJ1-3,ASSSFGQVPGNTIY
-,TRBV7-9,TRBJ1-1,ASSFSIGNTEAF
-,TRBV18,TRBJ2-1,ASSPKTFSQF
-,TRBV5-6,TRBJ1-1,ASSLNALNTEAF
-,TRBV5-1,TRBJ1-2,ASQGSGYGYT
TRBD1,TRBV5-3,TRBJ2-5,ARSPQLQRQGEAPSETQY
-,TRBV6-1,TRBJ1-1,ASSEGGGRNTEAF
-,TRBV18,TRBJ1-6,ASSEIGNPNSPLH
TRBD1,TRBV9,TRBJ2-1,ASSGRDRGNNEQF
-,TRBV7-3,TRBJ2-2,ASSPAGASGELF
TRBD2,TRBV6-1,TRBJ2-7,ASSEGGGGAKEQY
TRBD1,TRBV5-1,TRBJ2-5,ASSLPHGTAQETQY
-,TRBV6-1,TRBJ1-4,ASSSVPPKKLF
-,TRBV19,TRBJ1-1,ASSRAVMNTEAF
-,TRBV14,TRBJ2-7,ASSQYGGSYEQY
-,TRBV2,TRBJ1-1,ASSAWLGTEAF
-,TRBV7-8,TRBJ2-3,ASSPLWGIDTQY
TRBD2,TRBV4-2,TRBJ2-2,ASSARGAGELF
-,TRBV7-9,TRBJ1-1,ASSLNSNTEAF
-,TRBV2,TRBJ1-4,ASSEWGPGEKLF